This is a list of T cell receptor beta chains from one sample in a study of monozygotic twins with inflammatory bowel disease. Each CDR3 protein gets one entry in TCRdb, which reprocessed the 5' RACE reads and gives no DNA. This sample carries some 440,000 distinct CDR3 sequences, with 2.4% going to the ten biggest clones. The sample was blood. The receptors were sampled from a human donor with ulcerative colitis or Crohn's disease, or a healthy co-twin of an affected twin (not recorded which). The CDR3 runs from the conserved cysteine through the conserved F or W.

J: TRBJ2-2
V: TRBV12-3/TRBV12-4
CDR3: CASILEAGVSGELFF

J: TRBJ1-2
V: TRBV20-1
CDR3: CSARDLGQGGSGYGYTF

J: TRBJ2-1
V: TRBV18
CDR3: CASSPTVTNEQFF

J: TRBJ2-3
V: TRBV20-1
CDR3: CSARATSGNTDTQYF

J: TRBJ1-1
V: TRBV15
CDR3: CATSKQPNTEAFF

J: TRBJ2-3
V: TRBV7-2
CDR3: CASSLVAGLATDTQYF

J: TRBJ1-1
V: TRBV6-1
CDR3: CASSEALGPAEAFF

J: TRBJ1-1
V: TRBV5-1
CDR3: CASSFGPLSDTEAFF

J: TRBJ2-1
V: TRBV5-1
CDR3: CASSPTGTAQGQFF

J: TRBJ1-5
V: TRBV6-4
CDR3: CASSDSCGDIFSNQPQHF

J: TRBJ2-1
V: TRBV4-1
CDR3: CASSQDLTSGPYNEQFF

J: TRBJ2-3
V: TRBV14
CDR3: CASSPRLAGGRPDTQYF

J: TRBJ2-2
V: TRBV4-1
CDR3: CASSQGLFNTGELFF

J: TRBJ1-1
V: TRBV27
CDR3: CASSLIPGATEAFF

J: TRBJ2-3
V: TRBV7-3
CDR3: CASSFPRLAVGVVGTDTQYF

J: TRBJ2-1
V: TRBV5-1
CDR3: CASSPGQGVDEQFF

J: TRBJ1-1
V: TRBV12-1
CDR3: CAIRGVAPKFEAFF

J: TRBJ1-5
V: TRBV12-3/TRBV12-4
CDR3: CASSYGTSNQPQHF

J: TRBJ2-5
V: TRBV11-2
CDR3: CASRPDLFETQYF

J: TRBJ2-7
V: TRBV6-2/TRBV6-3
CDR3: CASREPGTGPFDEQYF

J: TRBJ1-5
V: TRBV6-2/TRBV6-3
CDR3: CASSYSDRSNQPQHF

J: TRBJ1-6
V: TRBV7-9
CDR3: CASSEPGQAKVDSPLHF

J: TRBJ1-5
V: TRBV12-3/TRBV12-4
CDR3: CASSLESYSNQPQHF

J: TRBJ2-7
V: TRBV7-2
CDR3: CASTRTHGGGEQYF

J: TRBJ2-5
V: TRBV11-2
CDR3: CASSLPGTAPQTQYF

J: TRBJ1-4
V: TRBV10-3
CDR3: CAISPGANEKLFF

J: TRBJ2-2
V: TRBV7-8
CDR3: CASSSTVPSGRAGVTGELFF

J: TRBJ2-1
V: TRBV27
CDR3: CASSVTGTEPFF

J: TRBJ1-1
V: TRBV28
CDR3: CASSLPRTGAFDTEAFF

J: TRBJ2-2
V: TRBV3-1
CDR3: CASCPFASTGVNTGELFF

J: TRBJ2-1
V: TRBV7-2
CDR3: CASSSSGTGGIEQFF

J: TRBJ2-7
V: TRBV20-1
CDR3: CSAAWGRARSYEQYF

J: TRBJ2-3
V: TRBV10-3
CDR3: CAISERITDTQYF

J: TRBJ2-3
V: TRBV15
CDR3: CATSRNGLTDTQYF

J: TRBJ1-2
V: TRBV5-6
CDR3: CASSLVASGGYTF

J: TRBJ2-1
V: TRBV10-3
CDR3: CAISDRTGSYNEQFF

J: TRBJ2-1
V: TRBV7-9
CDR3: CASGVGSGEFF

J: TRBJ2-3
V: TRBV4-1
CDR3: CASSQNGGPFTDTQYF

J: TRBJ2-3
V: TRBV12-3/TRBV12-4
CDR3: CASSLAGTTDTQYF

J: TRBJ2-4
V: TRBV29-1
CDR3: CSVDREIYIQYF

J: TRBJ2-7
V: TRBV12-3/TRBV12-4
CDR3: CASSRSGVDGYEQYF

J: TRBJ1-2
V: TRBV28
CDR3: CASQGSLSGYTF

J: TRBJ1-4
V: TRBV7-2
CDR3: CASSSIGGISNKKLFF

J: TRBJ2-5
V: TRBV5-1
CDR3: CASTSQTGSQETQYF

J: TRBJ2-3
V: TRBV7-3
CDR3: CASSLMGASTDTQYF

J: TRBJ2-5
V: TRBV6-1
CDR3: CASRNRGLRQETQYF

J: TRBJ1-4
V: TRBV20-1
CDR3: CSATTSYTATNEKLFF

J: TRBJ2-7
V: TRBV27
CDR3: CASSLLGDSSYEQYF

J: TRBJ2-1
V: TRBV5-6
CDR3: CASSRFGGISYNEQFF

J: TRBJ2-7
V: TRBV18
CDR3: CASSPWGTGSSDEQYF

J: TRBJ2-2
V: TRBV7-9
CDR3: CASSRQGLTGELFF

J: TRBJ1-1
V: TRBV10-3
CDR3: CAIREGSEAFF

J: TRBJ2-2
V: TRBV3-1
CDR3: CASSRGQDTGELFF

J: TRBJ2-7
V: TRBV28
CDR3: CASNSGARYEQYF

J: TRBJ2-5
V: TRBV9
CDR3: CASSAFKVGETQYF

J: TRBJ2-1
V: TRBV20-1
CDR3: CSAPQRGDGGPHNGEQFF

J: TRBJ2-6
V: TRBV5-1
CDR3: CASRPFSGANVLTF

J: TRBJ2-4
V: TRBV5-6
CDR3: CASSTGRGLDKNIQYF